Shown below are 23 T cell receptor beta chains from a single sample sequenced in a study of prognosis after radiotherapy for stage I lung cancer (dated by TCRdb to the early 2020s). Sequenced using an Illumina HiSeq 3000. Two rounds of multiplex PCR were used to amplify the TCR beta CDR3 region from genomic DNA. In the first round of PCR, primers specific to each TRBV and TRBJ gene were used, and the primer sequences are filed in Chinese patent CN105087789A. Through fastp at Q25 and MiXCR, TCRdb rebuilt clones from the public reads, retaining in-frame beta chains. Entries that share a CDR3 protein sequence are merged under the most common genes and DNA. The table for this sample lists roughly 30,000 distinct CDR3 sequences; roughly 40% of them were counted only once. The ten top clones hold about 30% of the sample. The starting material was PBMCs, obtained before or after stereotactic body radiation therapy (not recorded which). Receptor source: a donor of 50 years or more with non-small cell lung cancer.

V is TRBV5-1 and J is TRBJ2-7, with 9 nucleotides matching TRBD1. This CDR3 is 16 amino acids long. The ends lost 3 bases at V and 7 bases at J; junction bases unmatched: 14. Germline assignment: CDR1 SGHRS and CDR2 YFSETQ. The CDR3 region has the DNA TGCGCCAGCAGCTCGCCTACAGGGGGCAATAGGTATGAGCAGTACTTC. It specifies CASSSPTGGNRYEQYF.

This clonotype has only a few counts. A far larger clone differs by one base, so this is likely a read error. CDR3 in amino acids: CASSAETGGYEQYF. CDR3 DNA: TGTGCCAGCAGTGCCGAGACAGGGGGCTACGAGCAGTACTTC. This chain connects TRBV6-4 to TRBJ2-7; 9 bases align to TRBD1. V was clipped by 4 bases and J by 3 bases; unmatched bases: 4. The length of the CDR3 is 14 residues. The germline V gene encodes CDR1 MRHNA and CDR2 SNTAGT.

Note on this clonotype: It differs at one base from a far larger clone, so likely a read error. V is TRBV6-2 or TRBV6-3 and J is TRBJ1-6, with D possibly being TRBD1 (6 bases). This CDR3 is 15 amino acids long. Germline values: CDR1 MNHEY, CDR2 SVGEGT. CDR3 loop: CTSRLKGEVGSPLHF. The CDR3, as DNA: TGTACCAGCAGGCTCAAGGGGGAGGTGGGTTCACCCCTCCACTTT.

This clonotype was detected ten times or more. This chain connects TRBV7-2 to TRBJ2-3; D uncertain. V was cut by 1 base and J by 2 bases, with 7 bases left in between. The germline CDR1 and CDR2 sequences are SGHTA and FQGNSA. CDR3 length: 14 residues. CDR3 coding DNA: TGTGCCAGCAGCTTAGGTGCCACCACAGATACGCAGTATTTT. Translation gives CASSLGATTDTQYF.

V gene TRBV28 combines with J gene TRBJ2-5; 7 bases map to TRBD1. Germline CDR1 MDHEN, CDR2 SYDVKM. V was clipped by 4 bases and J by 0 bases; unmatched bases: 5. CDR3 length: 15 amino acids. The CDR3 DNA reads TGTGCCAGCAGTTCACCCGACAGGGACCAAGAGACCCAGTACTTC. The encoded protein is CASSSPDRDQETQYF.

In DNA, the CDR3 is TGTGCCATCAGTGAGCCAGAGGAGGACGAGACCCAGTACTTC. Its protein is CAISEPEEDETQYF. The chain couples TRBV10-3 to TRBJ2-5; perhaps TRBD2 as D (5 bases). The CDR3 totals 14 residues. Trimming pared 2 bases from V and 5 bases from J, leaving 12 bases between. CDR1 is ENHRY, CDR2 SYGVKD, per germline.

This clonotype is medium-sized. The V call is TRBV15, the J call TRBJ2-3; 12 positions match TRBD1. In germline, CDR1 is LNHNV, CDR2 YYDKDF (reference sequence). The CDR3 extends over 15 amino acids. V was pared by 5 bases and J by 6 bases, with 6 bases of the junction left unmatched. For the CDR3, the DNA is TGTGCCACCAGCGTCGGGACAGGGGGCGCGGATACGCAGTATTTT. Encoded protein: CATSVGTGGADTQYF.

The CDR3: CASSLGYQDPEAFF. The DNA for the CDR3 is TGCGCCAGCAGCTTGGGCTACCAGGACCCTGAAGCTTTCTTT. This chain uses TRBV5-1 with TRBJ1-1; D is ambiguous. CDR1 is SGHRS, CDR2 YFSETQ, per germline. The germline V and J ends were trimmed by 0 bases and 6 bases, with 12 bases remaining between them. The CDR3 runs 14 residues.

This clonotype came up many times. The gene calls are TRBV27 and TRBJ2-7; tentative D call: TRBD1 (5 bases). The V end was cut by 3 bases, the J end by 0 bases, with 6 bases between. The germline V gene encodes CDR1 MNHEY and CDR2 SMNVEV (reference sequence). The CDR3 consists of 13 residues. In DNA, the CDR3 is TGTGCCAGCAGTTTCCAGGGCTCCTACGAGCAGTACTTC. It codes for CASSFQGSYEQYF.

This clonotype was seen many times. This rearrangement joins TRBV2 to TRBJ1-1, with D unresolved. The CDR3 runs 11 residues. V gave up 8 bases and J gave up 3 bases, with 7 bases separating them. The germline gives CDR1 SNHLY, CDR2 FYNNEI. The CDR3 region has the DNA TGTGCCAGCCAACATGACACTGAAGCTTTCTTT. Translating it yields CASQHDTEAFF.

This clonotype has a count of ten or more. The rearrangement joins TRBV20-1 to TRBJ2-7; D not certain. Deletions cut 4 bases from V and 4 bases from J, with 8 bases between. The CDR3 runs 11 residues. Germline CDR1 reads DFQATT; CDR2 reads SNEGSKA (reference sequence). The CDR3 nucleotides are TGCAGTGCTACTCAAGTATACGAGCAGTACTTC. Its translation: CSATQVYEQYF.

This clonotype came up many times. The chain has TRBV9 and TRBJ2-3; the D is unclear. The length of the CDR3 is 14 residues. V gave up 4 bases and J gave up 3 bases, with 12 bases separating them. Germline CDR1 and CDR2: SGDLS and YYNGEE. CDR3 nucleotide sequence: TGTGCCAGCAGCTCCCCCCCCCCGACAGATACGCAGTATTTT. It translates to CASSSPPPTDTQYF.

In this sample, this clonotype turned up a few times. A read error may be the cause here, since a much bigger clone is one base away. V is TRBV30 and J is TRBJ2-1; 10 nucleotides agree with TRBD2. After removal of 5 bases from V and 2 bases from J, the junction contained 3 bases not matched to a gene. The CDR3 length is 14 residues. Germline CDR1 and CDR2: GTSNPN and SVGIG (reference sequence). The CDR3: CAWASGRPYNEQFF. The CDR3 DNA reads as TGTGCCTGGGCTAGCGGGAGACCCTACAATGAGCAGTTCTTC.

Of note for this clonotype: The junction departs from germline at one end; a sequencing error may be responsible. This chain uses TRBV20-1 with TRBJ2-7; D remains unclear. Germline CDR1 and CDR2: DFQATT and SNEGSKA (reference sequence). This CDR3 spans 13 amino acids. DNA of the CDR3: TGTAGTGCCCCAGACGTATCCCCCTACGAGCAGTACTTC. This gives the protein CSAPDVSPYEQYF.

This clonotype was seen a few times. The V call is TRBV25-1, the J call TRBJ2-6, with no clear D. V lost 0 bases and J lost 3, with 21 bases in between. From germline, CDR1 is MGHDK and CDR2 SYGVNS. The CDR3 is 20 residues long. The CDR3 DNA sequence: TGTGCCAGCAGTGAATACGGAGACGGATGGGTAGATTTTGGGGCCAACGTCCTGACTTTC. It codes for CASSEYGDGWVDFGANVLTF.

The CDR3 DNA reads TGTGCCAGCAGCTCACCGGACAGGGCGGAGACCCAGTACTTC. This translates into CASSSPDRAETQYF. This chain links TRBV5-4 with TRBJ2-5; TRBD1 agrees at 8 bases. Germline V gives CDR1 SGHNT, CDR2 YYREEE (reference sequence). This CDR3 is built from 14 residues. V dropped 3 bases and J dropped 5; count of bases not matched to a gene: 6.

The rearrangement links TRBV28 to TRBJ1-3; 7 bases fit TRBD1. Trimming removed 11 bases from V and 4 bases from J; junction bases left unmatched: 8. The CDR3 extends over 13 amino acids. Looked up from germline, CDR1 is MDHEN and CDR2 is SYDVKM. DNA of the CDR3: TGTGCCGTACCCGGGACAGCCGGAAACACCATATATTTT. It specifies CAVPGTAGNTIYF.

This clonotype was counted many times. This chain links TRBV20-1 with TRBJ2-5; weak D call: TRBD2 (7 bases). The CDR3 totals 14 residues. Germline loops: CDR1 DFQATT, CDR2 SNEGSKA (reference sequence). The ends were cut back, 5 bases at V and 2 bases at J, with 15 bases in the middle. The CDR3 sequence is CSAGLSGTQETQYF. In DNA form, the CDR3 reads TGCAGTGCTGGGCTAAGCGGGACACAAGAGACCCAGTACTTC.

The chain recombines TRBV30 with TRBJ2-1; TRBD2 matches at 7 bases. The CDR3 consists of 15 residues. Germline lookup yields CDR1 GTSNPN and CDR2 SVGIG (reference sequence). The V and J ends lost 0 bases and 6 bases, in that order; junction bases with no gene match: 8. The CDR3 reads CAWSVRGGSTNEQFF. CDR3 nucleotide sequence: TGTGCCTGGAGTGTACGCGGCGGGAGCACCAATGAGCAGTTCTTC.

The chain employs TRBV25-1 and TRBJ1-1; maybe TRBD1 (5 bases). Looked up from germline, CDR1 is MGHDK and CDR2 is SYGVNS. This CDR3 spans 12 amino acids. V was clipped by 4 bases and J by 7 bases, with 10 bases between them. The chain's CDR3 is CASSGGTDEAFF. The CDR3 nucleotides read TGTGCCAGCAGTGGGGGGACGGATGAAGCTTTCTTT.

This clonotype was counted many times. This chain connects TRBV30 to TRBJ2-1; 14 bases line up with TRBD2. Trimming at V came to 4 bases and at J to 9 bases, leaving 8 bases not matched to a gene. Germline assignment: CDR1 GTSNPN and CDR2 SVGIG (reference sequence). The CDR3 contains 15 residues. The CDR3: CAWTPGLAGDGEQFF. The CDR3, as DNA: TGTGCCTGGACACCGGGACTAGCGGGAGACGGTGAGCAGTTCTTC. The whole variable domain, remainder taken from reference TRBV30 and TRBJ2-1, is SQTIHQWPATLVQPVGSPLSLECTVEGTSNPNLYWYRQAAGRGLQLLFYSVGIGQISSEVPQNLSASRPQDRQFILSSKKLLLSDSGFYLCAWTPGLAGDGEQFFGPGTRLTVL.

This rearrangement joins TRBV30 to TRBJ2-5; D is undetermined. The CDR3 length is 12 residues. V lost 2 bases to trimming and J lost 2 bases, with 6 bases between them. Germline-derived CDR1 and CDR2 are GTSNPN and SVGIG (reference sequence). DNA of the CDR3: TGTGCCTGGAGTTCAACTCAAGAGACCCAGTACTTC. It translates to CAWSSTQETQYF. Filled out from reference TRBV30 and TRBJ2-5, the complete variable domain reads SQTIHQWPATLVQPVGSPLSLECTVEGTSNPNLYWYRQAAGRGLQLLFYSVGIGQISSEVPQNLSASRPQDRQFILSSKKLLLSDSGFYLCAWSSTQETQYFGPGTRLLVL.

The chain joins TRBV7-2 to TRBJ2-7; 9 positions agree with TRBD1. This CDR3 has 14 residues. Trimming at V came to 4 bases and at J to 4 bases, leaving 5 bases not matched to a gene. The germline V gene encodes CDR1 SGHTA and CDR2 FQGNSA. The CDR3 DNA sequence: TGTGCCAGCAGCTACGGGACAGGGTTGTACGAGCAGTACTTC. Amino acid sequence: CASSYGTGLYEQYF.